This T cell receptor (beta chain) was captured in a study of Ad26.COV2.S vaccination and SARS-CoV-2 variants. Study-level background: Participants got Ad26.COV2.S intramuscularly, once or twice 56 days apart.

Treatment given: around 19 received Ad26.COV2.S at low or high dose, single or two shots; five or six received placebo; per-sample allocation not given. Sample collection was performed on day 63 after the first vaccine or placebo injection. A Boston donor was an adult aged 18-55 years. In the vaccine, an Ad26 vector expressed the SARS-CoV-2 spike of the Wuhan strain. This CDR3 is 15 amino acids long. Germline trimming cut 2 bases from V and 8 bases from J; bases unmatched to any gene: 8. In germline, CDR1 is SGHDT, CDR2 YYEEEE. Profiling relied on immunoSEQ multiplex PCR, and the TCRdb table lists in-frame clones only, not all of them. Among around 310,000 clones listed, under 90% were seen once.

The receptor's source is a person aged 18-65 years who received the Ad26.COV2.S COVID-19 vaccine or a placebo. The chain uses TRBV5-6 and TRBJ2-1, with 9 bases fitting TRBD2. The sequenced sample was peripheral blood, obtained in a trial of Ad26.COV2.S vaccine versus placebo. The CDR3 sequence: CASSLGLAGLDEQFF. The CDR3 DNA is TGTGCCAGCAGCTTAGGTCTAGCGGGACTGGATGAGCAGTTCTTC.